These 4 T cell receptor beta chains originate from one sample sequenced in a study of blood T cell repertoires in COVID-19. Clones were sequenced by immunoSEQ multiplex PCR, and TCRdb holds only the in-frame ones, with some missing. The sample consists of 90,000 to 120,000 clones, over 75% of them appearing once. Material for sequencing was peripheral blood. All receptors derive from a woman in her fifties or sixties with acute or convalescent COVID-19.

The CDR3 sequence: CAWSGGLAGNEQFF. The CDR3 nucleotides are TGTGCCTGGAGTGGGGGACTAGCGGGGAATGAGCAGTTCTTC. The J gene is TRBJ2-1, the V gene TRBV30, with 13 bases fitting TRBD2. V lost 1 base to trimming and J lost 7 bases; unmatched junction nucleotides: 1. Germline V CDR1 and CDR2: GTSNPN, SVGIG (reference sequence). The CDR3 spans 14 residues.

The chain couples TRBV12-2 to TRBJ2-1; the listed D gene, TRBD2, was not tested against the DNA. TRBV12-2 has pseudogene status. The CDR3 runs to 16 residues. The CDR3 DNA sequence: TGTGCAAGTCGCTTAATAGACGAGGCAAAAGTCAATGAGCAGTTCTTC. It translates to CASRLIDEAKVNEQFF.

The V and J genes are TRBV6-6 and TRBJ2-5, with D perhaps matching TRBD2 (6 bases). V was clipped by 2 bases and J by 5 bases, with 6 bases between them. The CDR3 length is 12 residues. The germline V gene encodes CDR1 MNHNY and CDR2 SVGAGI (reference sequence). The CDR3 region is CASSYGGETQYF. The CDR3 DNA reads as TGTGCCAGCAGTTACGGGGGGGAGACCCAGTACTTC.

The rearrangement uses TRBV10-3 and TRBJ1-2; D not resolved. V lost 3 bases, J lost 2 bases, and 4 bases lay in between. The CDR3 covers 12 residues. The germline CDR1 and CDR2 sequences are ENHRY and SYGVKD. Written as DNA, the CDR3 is TGTGCCATCAGTGACCAGAACTATGGCTACACCTTC. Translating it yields CAISDQNYGYTF.